A selection of T cell receptor beta chains follows, all from one sample in a study of control samples from healthy donors and cancer patients. The method was immunoSEQ multiplex PCR; TCRdb's version includes in-frame clones alone and lacks a portion of them. The profile shows under 150,000 clones, nearly 95% of them singletons. Sequenced material: blood. Receptors were obtained from a man aged 30 to 45 in good health. The CDR3 runs from the conserved cysteine through the conserved F or W. The D gene is left open where the match is weak. A clone size is listed for some rows: how often the clone was seen (once, few, many), or a class if it is expanded.

d_call,j_call,clone_size,v_call,cdr3_aa,cdr3_nt
.,TRBJ1-1,.,TRBV6-4,CASSETYVSTEAFF,TGTGCCAGCAGTGAGACTTACGTGAGCACTGAAGCTTTCTTT
.,TRBJ2-3,few,TRBV4-2,CASSQGSGQTDTQYF,TGTGCCAGCAGCCAAGGGAGCGGACAGACAGATACGCAGTATTTT
.,TRBJ1-1,.,TRBV7-9,CASSLVAETEAFF,TGTGCCAGCAGCTTAGTGGCGGAGACTGAAGCTTTCTTT
TRBD1,TRBJ2-3,.,TRBV6-1,CASSETTGDPDTQYF,TGTGCCAGCAGTGAAACAACAGGGGATCCTGATACGCAGTATTTT
TRBD1,TRBJ1-2,.,TRBV7-9,CASSLVGTGDGYTF,TGTGCCAGCAGCTTAGTTGGGACAGGTGATGGCTACACCTTC
.,TRBJ2-5,.,TRBV11-2,CASSSTGTSRETQYF,TGTGCCAGCAGCTCGACAGGAACCTCGAGGGAGACCCAGTACTTC
.,TRBJ1-5,.,TRBV19,CASSIPSGRGGVSNQPQHF,TGTGCCAGTAGTATACCCTCGGGGAGGGGTGGAGTGAGCAATCAGCCCCAGCATTTT
TRBD1,TRBJ1-5,.,TRBV2,CASRDRGPDYQPQHF,TGTGCCAGCAGGGACAGGGGGCCGGATTATCAGCCCCAGCATTTT
.,TRBJ1-3,once,TRBV5-1,CASSLVGRGVGNTIYF,TGCGCCAGCAGCTTGGTGGGCAGGGGAGTTGGAAACACCATATATTTT
TRBD1,TRBJ2-3,.,TRBV24-1,CATSDTDRGEFIFSTDTQYF,TGTGCCACCAGTGATACGGACAGGGGGGAGTTTATATTCAGCACAGATACGCAGTATTTT
.,TRBJ1-2,.,TRBV5-5,CASSPPTAKGYTF,TGTGCCAGCAGCCCCCCGACGGCGAAGGGCTACACCTTC
.,TRBJ2-1,.,TRBV3-1/TRBV3-2,CASSQDLRGSYNEQFF,TGTGCCAGCAGCCAAGATCTAAGAGGGTCCTACAATGAGCAGTTCTTC
.,TRBJ2-1,.,TRBV6-5,CASVRDRSYNEQFF,TGTGCCAGCGTCCGGGACCGCTCCTACAATGAGCAGTTCTTC
.,TRBJ1-1,.,TRBV6-5,CASSYDRWSTEAFF,TGTGCCAGCAGTTACGACCGTTGGAGCACTGAAGCTTTCTTT
.,TRBJ2-1,once,TRBV12-3/TRBV12-4,CASSWTFNEQFF,TGTGCCAGCAGTTGGACGTTCAATGAGCAGTTCTTC
.,TRBJ2-6,once,TRBV5-1,CASSLVGVSSGANVLTF,TGCGCCAGCAGCTTGGTGGGCGTATCCTCTGGGGCCAACGTCCTGACTTTC